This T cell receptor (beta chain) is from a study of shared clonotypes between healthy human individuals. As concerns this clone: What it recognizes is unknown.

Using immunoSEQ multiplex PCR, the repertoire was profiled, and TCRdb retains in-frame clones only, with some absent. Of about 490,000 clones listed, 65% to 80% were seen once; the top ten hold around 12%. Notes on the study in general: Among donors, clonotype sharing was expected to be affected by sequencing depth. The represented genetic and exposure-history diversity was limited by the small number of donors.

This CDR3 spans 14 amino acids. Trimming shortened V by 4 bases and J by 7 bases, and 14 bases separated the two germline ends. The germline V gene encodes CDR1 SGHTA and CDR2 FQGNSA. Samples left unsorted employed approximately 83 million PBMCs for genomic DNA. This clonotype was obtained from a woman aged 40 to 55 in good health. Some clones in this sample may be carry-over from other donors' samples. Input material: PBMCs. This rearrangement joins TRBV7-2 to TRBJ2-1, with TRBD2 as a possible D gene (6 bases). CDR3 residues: CASSSAAGWNEQFF. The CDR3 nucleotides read TGTGCCAGCAGCTCGGCGGCGGGATGGAATGAGCAGTTCTTC.